Listed here are 28 T cell receptor beta chains from one sample, sequenced in a study of blood T cells in healthy people across ages. The second PCR ran roughly 6 to 11 cycles with a sample-barcoded 5' primer and J-beta primers. TCRdb itself ran the 5' RACE reads through MiXCR, one entry per CDR3 protein. The repertoire includes roughly 1.7 million distinct CDR3 sequences, 30% to 35% of them detected once, and about 11% sits in the top ten. Sequencing input: blood. These receptors were obtained from a woman under 40 in good health.

This clonotype was found many times. The chain links TRBV7-9 to TRBJ2-1; 9 bases line up with TRBD1. The CDR3 extends over 16 amino acids. The germline gives CDR1 SEHNR, CDR2 FQNEAQ (reference sequence). With V trimmed by 5 bases and J by 8 bases, 13 bases remained unmatched. The CDR3 is CASSPPRTGEGDEQFF. CDR3 sequence (DNA): TGTGCCAGCAGCCCCCCGAGGACAGGGGAAGGCGATGAGCAGTTCTTC.

This rearrangement joins TRBV20-1 to TRBJ2-1; 13 nucleotides align to TRBD2. The trim removed 5 bases at V and 2 bases at J, leaving 0 bases unmatched. Germline V CDR1 and CDR2: DFQATT, SNEGSKA (reference sequence). CDR3 length: 14 amino acids. CDR3: CSAGLAGAYNEQFF. The CDR3 DNA reads TGCAGTGCTGGACTAGCGGGGGCCTACAATGAGCAGTTCTTC.

This chain uses TRBV4-2 with TRBJ2-5; the D is unclear. CDR1 LGHNA and CDR2 YNFKEQ come from the germline V gene. There are 15 residues in the CDR3. V lost 4 bases, J lost 1 base, and 13 bases lay in between. The CDR3 region has the DNA TGTGCCAGCAGCCCCCTCCTAGGGTCCCAAGAGACCCAGTACTTC. Translated, it gives CASSPLLGSQETQYF.

The V call is TRBV5-1, the J call TRBJ1-6, with D possibly being TRBD1 (6 bases). Germline assignment: CDR1 SGHRS and CDR2 YFSETQ. Trimming left V 0 bases short and J 9 bases short, with 10 bases between. This CDR3 has 14 amino acids. The CDR3 DNA follows: TGCGCCAGCAGCTTGGGGGACACCAGTTCACCCCTCCACTTT. It yields the protein CASSLGDTSSPLHF.

This clonotype was counted between two and nine times. This rearrangement joins TRBV11-2 to TRBJ2-1, with 12 bases lining up with TRBD2. The trim removed 5 bases at V and 7 bases at J, leaving 12 bases unmatched. The germline CDR1 and CDR2 sequences are SGHAT and FQNNGV. This CDR3 contains 17 residues. The CDR3 DNA is TGTGCCAGCAGCCATTACCGACTAGCGGGAGTGGAGAATGAGCAGTTCTTC. Amino acid sequence: CASSHYRLAGVENEQFF.

In this sample, this clonotype turned up a few times. The rearrangement links TRBV7-6 to TRBJ2-3, with D perhaps TRBD2 (5 bases). CDR3 length equals 15 residues. Germline CDR1 reads SGHVS; CDR2 reads FNYEAQ. V lost 5 bases, J lost 6 bases, and 18 bases lay in between. The CDR3 reads CASSPIGAGADTQYF. The CDR3, as DNA: TGTGCCAGCAGCCCTATTGGCGCGGGTGCCGATACGCAGTATTTT.

On this clonotype: This may stem from a read error, because a much larger clone lies one nucleotide away. The chain employs TRBV7-2 and TRBJ2-3, with a possible D match to TRBD1 (6 bases). Germline V gene data show CDR1 as SGHTA and CDR2 as FQGNSA. The CDR3 loop spans 14 amino acids. The CDR3 bases are TGTGCCAGCAGCCTCGACAGGACGGCAGATACGCAGTGTTTT. It is translated as CASSLDRTADTQCF. The full variable domain, its missing parts supplied by reference TRBV7-2 and TRBJ2-3, is GAGVSQSPSNKVTEKGKDVELRCDPISGHTALYWYRQSLGQGLEFLIYFQGNSAPDKSGLPSDRFSAERTGGSVSTLTIQRTQQEDSAVYLCASSLDRTADTQCFGPGTRLTVL.

V usage is TRBV3-1 and J usage is TRBJ2-3; 8 nucleotides match TRBD2. The CDR3 extends over 16 amino acids. CDR1 is LGHDT and CDR2 is YNNKEL in the germline V gene (reference sequence). V lost 4 bases and J lost 2; bases outside the gene matches: 8. CDR3 protein: CASSLQAGAITDTQYF. The CDR3 DNA follows: TGTGCCAGCAGCCTCCAAGCGGGAGCGATCACAGATACGCAGTATTTT.

This chain uses TRBV28 with TRBJ2-7; D unclear. CDR1 is MDHEN, CDR2 SYDVKM, per germline. Trimming cost V 6 bases and J 4 bases, with 13 bases left between them. This CDR3 is 13 amino acids long. The CDR3 DNA sequence: TGTGCCAGCAGGGTCGGCAATTTTTACGAGCAGTACTTC. Translating gives CASRVGNFYEQYF.

This clonotype has a handful of counts. The rearrangement uses TRBV6-6 and TRBJ2-3, with D perhaps being TRBD1 or TRBD2 (6 bases each). Germline-derived CDR1 and CDR2 are MNHNY and SVGAGI (reference sequence). This CDR3 is built from 16 residues. Trimming stripped 2 bases from V and 0 bases from J, with 12 bases between. The DNA for the CDR3 is TGTGCCAGCAGTTACCTTACGGGGGCTAGCACAGATACGCAGTATTTT. It yields the protein CASSYLTGASTDTQYF.

The chain recombines TRBV10-2 with TRBJ2-7; TRBD1 matches at 7 bases. The CDR3 is made up of 16 amino acids. CDR1 and CDR2 (germline): WSHSY, SAAADI. Germline trimming cut 5 bases from V and 2 bases from J; bases unmatched to any gene: 12. The CDR3 region has the DNA TGCGCCAGCAGTTTACCCCGGACAGGTCATGCCTACGAGCAGTACTTC. Translated, it gives CASSLPRTGHAYEQYF.

The CDR3 loop reads CASSIERGAGNEQFF. Written as DNA, the CDR3 is TGTGCCAGTAGTATTGAGAGGGGAGCGGGCAATGAGCAGTTCTTC. The chain uses TRBV19 and TRBJ2-1; D may be TRBD2 (6 bases). Trimming shortened V by 3 bases and J by 6 bases, and 15 bases separated the two germline ends. There are 15 residues in the CDR3. Germline values: CDR1 LNHDA, CDR2 SQIVND (reference sequence).

This clonotype was seen only a few times. The V and J genes are TRBV10-1 and TRBJ1-6; the D is unclear. This CDR3 spans 14 amino acids. CDR1 and CDR2 from the germline V gene are WNHNN and SYGVQD (reference sequence). Trimming removed 3 bases at V and 10 bases at J, with 13 bases between. Written as DNA, the CDR3 is TGCGCCAGCAGTGAAGGCCTCGGAAGGTCACCCCTCCACTTT. Translating it yields CASSEGLGRSPLHF.

The chain recombines TRBV6-1 with TRBJ2-7; D tentatively fits TRBD1 or TRBD2 (7 bases each). The CDR3 spans 18 residues. Germline assignment: CDR1 MNHNS and CDR2 SASEGT. V was cut by 2 bases and J by 4 bases, with 24 bases left in between. The CDR3 loop is CASSEYFQPGEGAYEQYF. The DNA for the CDR3 is TGTGCCAGCAGTGAATACTTTCAACCGGGGGAGGGGGCTTACGAGCAGTACTTC.

In its sample, this clonotype was seen a few times. V is TRBV28 and J is TRBJ2-3, with a possible D match to TRBD2 (6 bases). This CDR3 is built from 16 residues. CDR1 MDHEN and CDR2 SYDVKM come from the germline V gene. Between the trimmed V and J ends, which lost 7 bases and 2 bases, there was a span of 19 bases. CDR3 sequence (DNA): TGTGCCAGCAACCCACTAGCTTCCCCCTTCACAGATACGCAGTATTTT. This codes for CASNPLASPFTDTQYF.

Worth noting for this clonotype: A much larger clone is a single base away; this may be a read error. The gene calls are TRBV20-1 and TRBJ1-5, with 7 bases aligning to TRBD1. Germline assignment: CDR1 DFQATT and CDR2 SNEGSKA (reference sequence). The CDR3 sequence is 13 residues long. The J segment lost 9 bases and the V segment lost 1 base, leaving 6 bases of the junction unmatched. DNA of the CDR3: TGCAGTGCTAGAGTTACAGGGGAACGGCCCCAGCATTTT. It is translated as CSARVTGERPQHF.

The chain joins TRBV7-8 to TRBJ2-7, with D possibly matching TRBD1 (5 bases). The germline V gene has CDR1 SGHVS and CDR2 FQNEAQ. The CDR3 loop spans 15 amino acids. The V end lost 4 bases, the J end lost 3 bases, and 16 bases lay between the germline ends. As DNA, the CDR3 is TGTGCCAGCAGCTCCCCGGGCAGGGTTTTCTACGAGCAGTACTTC. Protein product: CASSSPGRVFYEQYF. The full variable domain, in which reference TRBV7-8 and TRBJ2-7 provide the parts outside the CDR3, is GAGVSQSPRYKVAKRGQDVALRCDPISGHVSLFWYQQALGQGPEFLTYFQNEAQLDKSGLPSDRFFAERPEGSVSTLKIQRTQQEDSAVYLCASSSPGRVFYEQYFGPGTRLTVT.

This clonotype showed up just a few times. This chain joins TRBV5-1 and TRBJ2-1, with D possibly TRBD2 on 6 matching bases. V was clipped by 3 bases and J by 5 bases, with 15 bases between them. Germline assignment: CDR1 SGHRS and CDR2 YFSETQ. The CDR3 covers 15 residues. The CDR3 coding sequence is TGCGCCAGCAGCTCCTGGGGGGTCTACAACAATGAGCAGTTCTTC. Translated, it gives CASSSWGVYNNEQFF.

This clonotype is a singleton in its sample. The chain carries TRBV24-1 and TRBJ2-7; D call uncertain. Trimming took 9 bases from V and 0 from J, leaving 11 bases between them. This CDR3 spans 13 amino acids. Germline CDR1 KGHDR, CDR2 SFDVKD. The DNA for the CDR3 is TGTGCCACCGCGAGTAGGTTCTCCTACGAGCAGTACTTC. Translation gives CATASRFSYEQYF.

This rearrangement joins TRBV2 to TRBJ2-5; TRBD2 agrees at 12 bases. Germline CDR1 SNHLY, CDR2 FYNNEI. J gave up 4 bases and V 6 bases, and 6 bases lay outside the gene matches. The CDR3 is made up of 15 amino acids. CDR3 loop: CASRLAGGGRETQYF. CDR3 sequence (DNA): TGTGCCAGCAGGCTAGCGGGAGGGGGTCGAGAGACCCAGTACTTC.

The chain couples TRBV9 to TRBJ2-1; TRBD2 is a possible D gene (7 bases). V dropped 4 bases and J dropped 9 bases, with 17 bases sitting between them. Germline values: CDR1 SGDLS, CDR2 YYNGEE. The CDR3 is 14 residues long. The CDR3 DNA follows: TGTGCCAGCAGCACGGGGACTATGGACAGTGAGCAGTTCTTC. It codes for CASSTGTMDSEQFF.

This clonotype was seen more than once but under ten times. V gene TRBV7-2 combines with J gene TRBJ2-2, with TRBD2 matching 9 bases. The CDR3 contains 15 residues. After removal of 5 bases from V and 3 bases from J, the junction contained 4 bases not matched to a gene. Germline V lookup: CDR1 SGHTA, CDR2 FQGNSA. The DNA for the CDR3 is TGTGCCAGCAGCAGGAGCGGGGGGCACACCGGGGAGCTGTTTTTT. This codes for CASSRSGGHTGELFF.

This clonotype has more than one count but fewer than ten. The gene calls are TRBV6-5 and TRBJ2-3; D call uncertain. The V and J ends lost 5 bases and 5 bases respectively, with 5 bases between them. Germline V gives CDR1 MNHEY, CDR2 SVGAGI. This CDR3 has 11 amino acids. CDR3 in amino acids: CASSKRDTQYF. The CDR3 region has the DNA TGTGCCAGCAGTAAAAGAGATACGCAGTATTTT.

Of note for this clonotype: The junction departs from germline at one end; a sequencing error may be responsible. This chain connects TRBV20-1 to TRBJ1-5, with TRBD1 identical over 7 bases. Germline CDR1 DFQATT, CDR2 SNEGSKA (reference sequence). The CDR3 has 14 amino acids. The CDR3 protein is CSARMRGPYQPQHF. The DNA of the CDR3 is TGCAGTGCTAGAATGAGGGGGCCGTATCAGCCTCAGCATTTT.

This clonotype has at least ten counts. This chain joins TRBV4-1 and TRBJ2-5; 10 bases match TRBD2. The CDR3 length is 14 residues. Germline V gene lookup returns CDR1 MGHRA and CDR2 YSYEKL. V was pared by 2 bases and J by 4 bases, with 1 base of the junction left unmatched. The chain's CDR3 is CASSQIAGGETQYF. CDR3 DNA sequence: TGCGCCAGCAGCCAAATAGCGGGAGGAGAGACCCAGTACTTC.

A note on this clonotype: A much larger clone differs by one base, so this may be a read error. This sequence joins TRBV10-3 and TRBJ2-7, with D possibly TRBD2 on 5 matching bases. The CDR3 covers 12 residues. From germline, CDR1 is ENHRY and CDR2 SYGVKD. In DNA, the CDR3 is TGTGCCATCAGCTCCGGGGTTTACGGGCAGTACTTC. This codes for CAISSGVYGQYF.

This clonotype was counted a few times. The CDR3 DNA reads TGTGCCAGGGCGGGAGGGACTAGCACAGATACGCAGTATTTT. Its translation: CARAGGTSTDTQYF. V usage is TRBV2 and J usage is TRBJ2-3; 9 bases are shared with TRBD2. V trimming: 9 bases; J trimming: 0 bases; junction bases outside the gene matches: 4. Germline CDR1 and CDR2: SNHLY and FYNNEI. The CDR3 has 14 residues.

The chain is built from TRBV7-9 and TRBJ2-3; D is possibly TRBD2 (5 bases). Germline CDR1 reads SEHNR; CDR2 reads FQNEAQ (reference sequence). The CDR3 contains 13 residues. The V and J ends lost 6 bases and 2 bases respectively, with 9 bases between them. The DNA for the CDR3 is TGTGCCAGCAGACGAGCGGTCACAGATACGCAGTATTTT. It is translated as CASRRAVTDTQYF.